This T cell receptor (beta chain) was retrieved from a study of CD8 T cells in Susac syndrome. Background on the study: Patients with Susac syndrome were, at the time of blood collection, therapy-naive, maintained on corticosteroids, or maintained on intravenous immunoglobulin alone.

The authors carried out high-throughput sequencing of TCR beta. They applied it to CD8+ and CD4+ T cells obtained from blood. The CD8+ and CD4+ T cells were negatively isolated, with the TEMRA cells enriched by FACS. This CDR3 is 11 amino acids long. The V gene's germline CDR1 is SGHAT and CDR2 FQNNGV. V lost 6 bases and J 2 bases, leaving 5 bases between the germline ends. Random hexamers were used to reverse transcribe the RNA input (roughly 0.5 to 1 ug). Across 54 Vbeta and 13 Jbeta, immunoSEQ multiplex PCR amplified TCR beta CDR3. TCRdb re-derived calls from the immunoSEQ multiplex PCR reads in MiXCR, one entry per CDR3 protein. The data show about 200,000 distinct CDR3 sequences, roughly nine tenths seen once.

Sequencing was carried out using CD4+ T cells from PBMCs. This chain links TRBV11-2 with TRBJ2-7; D gene unclear. This clonotype originated in a human donor with Susac syndrome. The CDR3 spells CASRSTYEQYF. The DNA of the CDR3 is TGTGCCAGCAGATCCACCTACGAGCAGTACTTC. The variable domain in full, with the rest retrieved from reference TRBV11-2 and TRBJ2-7, is EAGVAQSPRYKIIEKRQSVAFWCNPISGHATLYWYQQILGQGPKLLIQFQNNGVVDDSQLPKDRFSAERLKGVDSTLKIQPAKLEDSAVYLCASRSTYEQYFGPGTRLTVT.